The 29 T cell receptor beta chains reported below all come from one sample, sequenced in a study of blood T cell repertoires in COVID-19. Sequencing was performed with immunoSEQ multiplex PCR; in TCRdb, only in-frame clones are kept and a portion is missing. The profile shows some 670,000 clones, 70% to 90% of them singletons. The sequenced sample consisted of peripheral blood. The receptor set was obtained from a woman aged 18-29 years with acute or convalescent COVID-19.

CDR3 bases: TGTGCCAGCAGTGAGCCGGGACAGGGGGCATATGGCTACACCTTC. Amino acid sequence: CASSEPGQGAYGYTF. J is TRBJ1-2 and V is TRBV6-1; 12 bases map to TRBD1. The CDR3 is made up of 15 amino acids. Germline values: CDR1 MNHNS, CDR2 SASEGT. Trimming removed 3 bases from V and 5 bases from J; junction bases left unmatched: 4.

The V gene is TRBV29-1, the J gene TRBJ2-7; TRBD2 aligns across 7 bases. The CDR3 is 13 amino acids. Germline V gene sequence: CDR1 SQVTM, CDR2 ANQGSEA. Germline trimming cut 5 bases from V and 1 base from J; bases unmatched to any gene: 5. The CDR3 sequence is CSVLRGNSYEQYF. The CDR3 nucleotides read TGCAGCGTTCTGCGGGGGAATTCCTACGAGCAGTACTTC.

The chain links TRBV4-1 to TRBJ1-2; 9 bases line up with TRBD1. The CDR3 is 15 residues long. Germline V CDR1 and CDR2: MGHRA, YSYEKL. The V gene end was trimmed by 2 bases and the J gene end by 8 bases; junction bases not matched to a gene: 9. In DNA, the CDR3 is TGCGCCAGCAGCCAACATCCCGACAGGGGGGGCGGCTACACCTTC. It codes for CASSQHPDRGGGYTF.

The chain recombines TRBV9 with TRBJ1-2; D possibly corresponds to TRBD1 (6 bases). Germline V gene lookup returns CDR1 SGDLS and CDR2 YYNGEE. The CDR3 has 16 amino acids. V lost 4 bases to trimming and J lost 3 bases, with 19 bases between them. The CDR3 protein is CASSSTTGEEDYGYTF. DNA of the CDR3: TGTGCCAGCAGCTCAACGACAGGTGAGGAGGACTATGGCTACACCTTC.

The chain uses TRBV4-3 and TRBJ2-3; 12 nucleotides align to TRBD1. Unmatched junction bases numbered 10, after V lost 0 bases and J lost 6 bases. Germline V gene sequence: CDR1 LGHNA, CDR2 YSLEER. The CDR3 runs to 18 residues. CDR3 coding DNA: TGCGCCAGCAGCCAAGATAGGGGACAGGGGGCTTCACGGGATACGCAGTATTTT. Protein: CASSQDRGQGASRDTQYF.

The V call is TRBV7-2, the J call TRBJ2-3, with D uncertain. The V end lost 5 bases, the J end lost 0 bases, and 12 bases lay between the germline ends. This CDR3 is built from 15 residues. Per germline, CDR1 SGHTA and CDR2 FQGNSA. CDR3 in DNA: TGTGCCAGCAGCCCCCAACCTATTAGCACAGATACGCAGTATTTT. Translated, it gives CASSPQPISTDTQYF.

This clone was counted once. CDR3 nucleotide sequence: TGTGCCATCAGTTCCCCCGGGAAGGCGCTGGACACAGATACGCAGTATTTT. Translated: CAISSPGKALDTDTQYF. The chain employs TRBV10-3 and TRBJ2-3; D is possibly TRBD2 (5 bases). V shed 5 bases and J shed 2 bases, with 20 bases lying between them. The CDR3 loop spans 17 amino acids. CDR1 is ENHRY and CDR2 is SYGVKD in the germline V gene.

The chain employs TRBV19 and TRBJ2-7; 7 bases fit TRBD2. V was clipped by 5 bases and J by 2 bases; unmatched bases: 3. Germline CDR1 LNHDA, CDR2 SQIVND (reference sequence). This CDR3 contains 13 residues. This CDR3 reads CASSPGRAYEQYF. As DNA, the CDR3 is TGTGCCAGTAGTCCAGGGAGGGCCTACGAGCAGTACTTC. The full variable domain, completed using reference TRBV19 and TRBJ2-7, is DGGITQSPKYLFRKEGQNVTLSCEQNLNHDAMYWYRQDPGQGLRLIYYSQIVNDFQKGDIAEGYSVSREKKESFPLTVTSAQKNPTAFYLCASSPGRAYEQYFGPGTRLTVT.

This chain links TRBV7-2 with TRBJ2-7; 15 bases line up with TRBD2. CDR3 length: 18 amino acids. Germline values: CDR1 SGHTA, CDR2 FQGNSA. Trimming at V came to 3 bases and at J to 6 bases, leaving 12 bases not matched to a gene. CDR3 residues: CASSLVRGLAGGPSEQYF. The CDR3, as DNA: TGTGCCAGCAGCTTGGTCCGTGGACTAGCGGGGGGGCCTAGCGAGCAGTACTTC. Supplemented by reference TRBV7-2 and TRBJ2-7, the full variable domain reads GAGVSQSPSNKVTEKGKDVELRCDPISGHTALYWYRQSLGQGLEFLIYFQGNSAPDKSGLPSDRFSAERTGGSVSTLTIQRTQQEDSAVYLCASSLVRGLAGGPSEQYFGPGTRLTVT.

The chain carries TRBV19 and TRBJ2-1, with 9 bases matching TRBD2. The V and J ends lost 5 bases and 6 bases, in that order; junction bases with no gene match: 17. Germline-derived CDR1 and CDR2 are LNHDA and SQIVND (reference sequence). This CDR3 spans 18 amino acids. The CDR3 here is CASSRGPTRGGPGNEQFF. In DNA, the CDR3 is TGTGCCAGTAGTCGGGGCCCCACGCGGGGGGGCCCAGGCAATGAGCAGTTCTTC.

In DNA form, the CDR3 reads TGCGCCAGCAGCTCGACAGGGGTCAAAAGGAACACTGAAGCTTTCTTT. Translating it yields CASSSTGVKRNTEAFF. The chain uses TRBV5-1 and TRBJ1-1, with 8 nucleotides matching TRBD1. CDR1 SGHRS and CDR2 YFSETQ come from the germline V gene. Trimming at V came to 3 bases and at J to 1 base, leaving 8 bases not matched to a gene. This CDR3 comprises 16 residues.

The J gene is TRBJ1-6, the V gene TRBV25-1, with D hard to call. This CDR3 is 17 amino acids long. Trimming cost V 4 bases and J 0 bases, with 13 bases left between them. Germline CDR1 reads MGHDK; CDR2 reads SYGVNS. CDR3 coding DNA: TGTGCCAGCAGTGCGGGAGTACAAAGCTCCTATAATTCACCCCTCCACTTT. Its protein is CASSAGVQSSYNSPLHF. Combining the CDR3 with reference TRBV25-1 and TRBJ1-6 gives the whole variable domain EADIYQTPRYLVIGTGKKITLECSQTMGHDKMYWYQQDPGMELHLIHYSYGVNSTEKGDLSSESTVSRIRTEHFPLTLESARPSHTSQYLCASSAGVQSSYNSPLHFGNGTRLTVT.

The chain couples TRBV7-2 to TRBJ2-5, with a possible D match to TRBD2 (5 bases). CDR1 is SGHTA and CDR2 is FQGNSA in the germline V gene. V was trimmed by 3 bases and J by 7 bases, leaving 12 bases between them. This CDR3 comprises 13 residues. For the CDR3, the DNA is TGTGCCAGCAGCTTTTATGATGAGGGGACCCAGTACTTC. This codes for CASSFYDEGTQYF.

CDR3: CSGLTAGNEKLFF. The CDR3 bases are TGCAGCGGCCTGACGGCGGGTAATGAAAAACTGTTTTTT. V usage is TRBV29-1 and J usage is TRBJ1-4; no clear D. The CDR3 loop spans 13 amino acids. CDR1 SQVTM and CDR2 ANQGSEA come from the germline V gene. V was clipped by 7 bases and J by 4 bases, with 13 bases between them. Complete variable domain (other parts from reference TRBV29-1 and TRBJ1-4): SAVISQKPSRDICQRGTSLTIQCQVDSQVTMMFWYRQQPGQSLTLIATANQGSEATYESGFVIDKFPISRPNLTFSTLTVSNMSPEDSSIYLCSGLTAGNEKLFFGSGTQLSVL.

This clone was seen only once. The chain has TRBV2 and TRBJ1-2; D is undetermined. Deletions cut 8 bases from V and 4 bases from J, with 14 bases between. The CDR3 extends over 13 amino acids. Germline CDR1 is SNHLY and CDR2 is FYNNEI. This chain's CDR3 is CASAAEGPYGYTF. In DNA form, the CDR3 reads TGTGCCAGCGCCGCCGAGGGCCCCTATGGCTACACCTTC.

Note on this clone: Lacking the conserved final phenylalanine or tryptophan, this CDR3 likely reflects a read error. It is unclear where the CDR3 begins or ends on the DNA, so no DNA is shown, and the CDR3 is as TCRdb lists it. The rearrangement links TRBV2 to TRBJ1-4; the table's D call TRBD1 went unverified against the DNA. The CDR3 has 12 amino acids, counting both end residues. Germline V gene data show CDR1 as SNHLY and CDR2 as FYNNEI. The chain's CDR3 is CASSEWMTVPLV.

Concerning this clone itself: Other DNA sequences in this sample translate to the same CDR3. The chain carries TRBV7-3 and TRBJ1-1, with D perhaps TRBD1 (6 bases). The CDR3 is made up of 13 amino acids. Trimming shortened V by 0 bases and J by 5 bases, and 7 bases separated the two germline ends. Germline V CDR1 and CDR2: SGHTA, FQGTGA. CDR3 sequence: CASSLTGGTEAFF. The DNA for the CDR3 is TGTGCCAGCAGCTTAACAGGGGGAACTGAAGCTTTCTTT.

The chain uses TRBV6-5 and TRBJ1-2; unclear D gene. Trimming removed 0 bases from V and 4 bases from J, with 12 bases in between. The CDR3 runs 15 residues. CDR1 is MNHEY and CDR2 is SVGAGI in the germline V gene. CDR3 coding DNA: TGTGCCAGCAGTTACTCGGGAGGGAAGACCTATGGCTACACCTTC. Translation gives CASSYSGGKTYGYTF.

The DNA for the CDR3 is TGTGCCAGCAACAAAGGACAGGGCGGCGAAAAACTGTTTTTT. Encoded protein: CASNKGQGGEKLFF. The chain couples TRBV13 to TRBJ1-4; 8 positions agree with TRBD1. Unmatched junction bases numbered 9, after V lost 7 bases and J lost 8 bases. CDR1 and CDR2 (germline): PRHDT, FYEKMQ (reference sequence). The CDR3 loop spans 14 amino acids.

This clone was found once. The rearrangement links TRBV4-1 to TRBJ1-5; a weak D match, TRBD1 (6 bases). CDR3 length: 16 amino acids. Germline CDR1 and CDR2: MGHRA and YSYEKL. V lost 2 bases and J lost 6, with 17 bases in between. The CDR3 DNA sequence: TGCGCCAGCAGCCAATTGGGGCTACAGGGACGTCAGCCCCAGCATTTT. Residues: CASSQLGLQGRQPQHF.

This chain links TRBV7-6 with TRBJ1-5; the D gene is possibly TRBD1 (5 bases). V was cut by 2 bases and J by 5 bases, with 13 bases left in between. This CDR3 is built from 15 residues. Germline CDR1 and CDR2: SGHVS and FNYEAQ. The CDR3 bases are TGTGCCAGCAGCTTAAGTATAAGCAGGGATCAGCCCCAGCATTTT. Protein product: CASSLSISRDQPQHF.

The chain links TRBV4-3 to TRBJ1-1; D is ambiguous. In germline, CDR1 is LGHNA, CDR2 YSLEER. This CDR3 has 13 residues. Trimming shortened V by 0 bases and J by 3 bases, and 5 bases separated the two germline ends. The CDR3 nucleotides are TGCGCCAGCAGCCAAGACGGGGACACTGAAGCTTTCTTT. As protein: CASSQDGDTEAFF.

This clone occurred once. The V gene is TRBV5-1, the J gene TRBJ2-1; D may be TRBD1 (6 bases). CDR3 length: 18 amino acids. Trimming removed 2 bases from V and 4 bases from J, with 22 bases in between. CDR1 and CDR2 from the germline V gene are SGHRS and YFSETQ. CDR3 region: CASSFRGRMGASYNEQFF. The CDR3 DNA is TGCGCCAGCAGCTTCCGTGGTCGCATGGGGGCCTCTTACAATGAGCAGTTCTTC.

This sequence joins TRBV19 and TRBJ1-5; TRBD1 matches 11 bases. The germline V gene has CDR1 LNHDA and CDR2 SQIVND (reference sequence). The CDR3 is made up of 18 amino acids. With 5 bases clipped from V and 1 base from J, the junction kept 10 bases outside the gene matches. The CDR3, as DNA: TGTGCCAGTAGTGAAGGATGGGGGACAGGGGGGAGCAATCAGCCCCAGCATTTT. Translated: CASSEGWGTGGSNQPQHF.

DNA of the CDR3: TGTGCCAGCAGTTTATCCCCTCCGGGGGAGGATGGCTACACCTTC. Its translation is CASSLSPPGEDGYTF. This chain uses TRBV27 with TRBJ1-2, with D tentatively TRBD1 (5 bases). There are 15 residues in the CDR3. Germline CDR1 MNHEY, CDR2 SMNVEV (reference sequence). V was pared by 0 bases and J by 6 bases, with 14 bases between.

The genes are TRBV2 and TRBJ2-7; 10 bases map to TRBD1. Losses at the gene ends were 7 bases for V and 5 bases for J; bases not matched to a gene: 14. The CDR3 consists of 16 residues. Germline CDR1 reads SNHLY; CDR2 reads FYNNEI. CDR3 region: CASNQTGGLRFHEQYF. CDR3 sequence (DNA): TGTGCCAGCAACCAGACAGGGGGCCTCCGGTTCCACGAGCAGTACTTC.

The J gene is TRBJ1-6, the V gene TRBV6-1; no clear D gene. The CDR3 loop spans 16 amino acids. The V and J ends lost 6 bases and 4 bases respectively, with 16 bases between them. Germline loops: CDR1 MNHNS, CDR2 SASEGT. CDR3 nucleotide sequence: TGTGCCAGCAGAGAAATTCAGGAAAAGTATAATTCACCCCTCCACTTT. It encodes CASREIQEKYNSPLHF.

The count of this clone is one. This sequence joins TRBV28 and TRBJ2-7, with 7 bases matching TRBD1. Per the germline V gene, CDR1 is MDHEN and CDR2 is SYDVKM. V gave up 3 bases and J gave up 1 base; unmatched junction bases: 6. The CDR3 covers 15 residues. CDR3: CASSLEQGRSYEQYF. DNA for the CDR3: TGTGCCAGCAGTTTGGAACAGGGGCGATCCTACGAGCAGTACTTC.

The V call is TRBV5-1, the J call TRBJ1-2; 7 bases map to TRBD1. The ends lost 0 bases at V and 8 bases at J; junction bases unmatched: 10. The CDR3 consists of 15 residues. Germline-derived CDR1 and CDR2 are SGHRS and YFSETQ. CDR3 region: CASSLVARQGRGYTF. The CDR3 DNA is TGCGCCAGCAGCTTGGTGGCCCGACAGGGTCGCGGCTACACCTTC. The full variable domain, its missing parts supplied by reference TRBV5-1 and TRBJ1-2, is KAGVTQTPRYLIKTRGQQVTLSCSPISGHRSVSWYQQTPGQGLQFLFEYFSETQRNKGNFPGRFSGRQFSNSRSEMNVSTLELGDSALYLCASSLVARQGRGYTFGSGTRLTVV.